This is a list of T cell receptor beta chains from one sample in a study of neurological immune-mediated disorders. Via MiXCR, TCRdb re-called the 5' RACE reads, giving one row per CDR3 protein. The table lists 25,000 to 35,000 distinct CDR3 sequences, roughly 1.6% of them singletons. The sequencing sample was made of PBMCs. These receptors were taken from a woman in her 30s with multiple sclerosis. The CDR3 runs from the conserved cysteine through the conserved F or W. Fields, in order: V gene, clone size, J gene, CDR3 protein. Size is omitted from some rows. Given values are once, few, many or a class for expanded clones.

TRBV12-3/TRBV12-4	many	TRBJ2-3	CASSPRGFTDTQYF
TRBV5-1	many	TRBJ1-1	CASSLGSQAEAFF
TRBV7-2	many	TRBJ1-2	CASSQTGYGYTF
TRBV25-1	many	TRBJ2-1	CASSAGQENNEQFF
TRBV20-1	many	TRBJ1-6	CSASRQGEWNSPLHF
TRBV12-3/TRBV12-4	many	TRBJ1-2	CASYPTGGRGYTF
TRBV3-1	many	TRBJ2-7	CASSRNREQYF
TRBV5-5	many	TRBJ2-7	CASSWTGSYEQYF
TRBV7-9	many	TRBJ2-1	CASRLQDLASGEQFF
TRBV20-1	many	TRBJ1-5	CSARVGGSQPQHF
TRBV5-1	many	TRBJ2-3	CASSLAGGPSDTQYF
TRBV20-1	many	TRBJ2-7	CSASAQRIVYEQYF
TRBV20-1	many	TRBJ1-1	CSALIQGSEAFF
TRBV9	many	TRBJ2-7	CASSHAWETNYEQYF
TRBV6-5	many	TRBJ1-1	CASRPDSRRTEAFF
TRBV4-3	many	TRBJ2-1	CASSQEGTFNEQFF
TRBV18	-	TRBJ2-7	CASSPVTYEQYF
TRBV2	many	TRBJ1-5	CASSGEYSNQPQHF
TRBV5-6	many	TRBJ2-2	CASSWTRVNTGELFF
TRBV20-1	many	TRBJ2-1	CSARAPGLAGNEQFF
TRBV4-2	many	TRBJ2-7	CASSRSTGTSEQYF
TRBV20-1	many	TRBJ1-2	CSARDHRLYGYTF
TRBV5-1	many	TRBJ2-5	CASRKTGKGGETQYF
TRBV20-1	-	TRBJ2-1	CSASGGTYNEQFF